This T cell receptor (beta chain) came from a study of blood T cell repertoires in COVID-19. Study overall: Acute-phase and convalescent COVID-19 samples originated in the United States, Italy and Spain. PBMCs, B-cell-depleted T cells, or T cells provided the cDNA or gDNA that made up the material.

The CDR3 consists of 13 residues. The V and J ends lost 0 bases and 1 base respectively, with 3 bases between them. CDR1 SGHNT and CDR2 YENEEA come from the germline V gene. Source study methods: It was from reference gene primer amplification that nucleated cell counts were estimated. TCRdb's copy holds only in-frame clones and misses some; the assay was immunoSEQ multiplex PCR. Clone size and V and J calls were adopted from that table, with D and trimming inferred from the DNA. This sample has about 200,000 clones, with around 80% found just once. The sequenced material came from peripheral blood. The V and J genes are TRBV11-3 and TRBJ1-1; D gene ambiguous. This clonotype was obtained from a human donor in a cohort sampled during active COVID-19. The CDR3 region has the DNA TGTGCCAGCAGCTTAGATCAGAACACTGAAGCTTTCTTT. This codes for CASSLDQNTEAFF.